The next 30 T cell receptor beta chains were all read from a single sample in a study of human T cells and chemical hapten exposure. The time point is: healthy volunteer bleed at 2 weeks. Total RNA extraction was carried out from unfractionated whole blood. A single record per CDR3 protein comes from TCRdb applying MiXCR to the RACE reads. The profile shows around 130,000 distinct CDR3 sequences, approximately 8.3% of them singletons. The sample comprised whole blood. The receptors come from a male donor in good health. Some clones in this sample may be carry-over from other donors' samples.

The gene calls are TRBV6-5 and TRBJ2-7; D perhaps matches TRBD1 (6 bases). The CDR3 length is 13 residues. Germline CDR1 MNHEY, CDR2 SVGAGI. Trimming took off 6 bases at V and 4 bases at J, with 13 bases between the two ends. The CDR3 loop is CASRVGQFYEQYF. For the CDR3, the DNA is TGTGCCAGCAGGGTAGGACAGTTTTACGAGCAGTACTTC.

V usage is TRBV25-1 and J usage is TRBJ1-1; D unclear. This CDR3 comprises 12 residues. The V gene's germline CDR1 is MGHDK and CDR2 SYGVNS. Trimming left V 6 bases short and J 0 bases short, with 5 bases between. The CDR3 region is CASRAMNTEAFF. The DNA of the CDR3 is TGTGCCAGCAGGGCAATGAACACTGAAGCTTTCTTT.

This chain links TRBV25-1 with TRBJ2-1; possibly TRBD1 for D (6 bases). The CDR3 covers 16 residues. From germline, CDR1 is MGHDK and CDR2 SYGVNS. The V end lost 0 bases, the J end lost 5 bases, and 14 bases lay between the germline ends. In nucleotides, the CDR3 is TGTGCCAGCAGTGAATACAGCCAGGGGCCACACAATGAGCAGTTCTTC. This gives the protein CASSEYSQGPHNEQFF.

The chain combines TRBV29-1 with TRBJ1-1; D is unresolved. The length of the CDR3 is 13 residues. The V end was cut by 3 bases, the J end by 0 bases, with 8 bases between. CDR1 and CDR2 (germline): SQVTM, ANQGSEA. CDR3 residues: CSVETLLNTEAFF. CDR3 bases: TGCAGCGTTGAGACACTTCTGAACACTGAAGCTTTCTTT.

This clonotype was seen at least ten times. J is TRBJ2-2 and V is TRBV4-3; possibly TRBD1 or TRBD2 for D (5 bases each). The V end lost 1 base, the J end lost 5 bases, and 11 bases lay between the germline ends. The CDR3 extends over 15 amino acids. Germline-derived CDR1 and CDR2 are LGHNA and YSLEER. The CDR3 loop reads CASSQALGETGELFF. For the CDR3, the DNA is TGCGCCAGCAGCCAAGCCTTAGGGGAGACCGGGGAGCTGTTTTTT.

V usage is TRBV15 and J usage is TRBJ2-3, with 12 bases aligning to TRBD2. There are 18 residues in the CDR3. V was clipped by 8 bases and J by 3 bases; unmatched bases: 15. Germline V gives CDR1 LNHNV, CDR2 YYDKDF (reference sequence). The CDR3 protein is CATRRGLAGGPATDTQYF. The DNA of the CDR3 is TGTGCCACCCGGAGGGGGCTAGCGGGGGGGCCGGCAACAGATACGCAGTATTTT.

At least ten counts were recorded for this clonotype. The chain links TRBV7-9 to TRBJ2-5; D gene unclear. CDR1 is SEHNR and CDR2 is FQNEAQ in the germline V gene (reference sequence). The CDR3 covers 12 residues. Trimming removed 6 bases at V and 4 bases at J, with 9 bases between. The CDR3 coding sequence is TGTGCCAGCAGAGAGTCCGCAGAGACCCAGTACTTC. As protein: CASRESAETQYF.

Points on this clonotype: The junction and the germline gene differ at one end; a read error may be behind it. The chain combines TRBV29-1 with TRBJ2-1, with 12 bases that match TRBD1. Germline V gives CDR1 SQVTM, CDR2 ANQGSEA. The CDR3 consists of 15 residues. The CDR3 DNA reads as TGCGGCGTCGAGTTTGCCGGGACAGGGGGCCTTGAGCAGTTCTTC. Translated, it gives CGVEFAGTGGLEQFF.

CDR3 coding DNA: TGTGCCAGCAGCTCCGGGACAGGCCCCAGTAATCCCTACGAGCAGTACTTC. It yields the protein CASSSGTGPSNPYEQYF. The chain has TRBV7-9 and TRBJ2-7; 8 bases line up with TRBD1. Germline V gene data show CDR1 as SEHNR and CDR2 as FQNEAQ (reference sequence). The junction had 13 bases not matched to a gene; V was cut back by 4 bases and J by 2 bases. The CDR3 contains 17 residues.

The chain combines TRBV12-3 or TRBV12-4 with TRBJ2-4; D possibly corresponds to TRBD1 (5 bases). V was pared by 1 base and J by 0 bases, with 7 bases between. The CDR3 consists of 15 residues. CDR3 region: CASSLVGLAKNIQYF. The CDR3, as DNA: TGTGCCAGCAGTTTAGTGGGGCTAGCCAAAAACATTCAGTACTTC.

Of note for this clonotype: A much larger clone sits a single nucleotide away, making a read error possible. The V call is TRBV5-1, the J call TRBJ1-1; D gene unclear. CDR3 length: 15 amino acids. The germline CDR1 and CDR2 sequences are SGHRS and YFSETQ. The CDR3 DNA follows: TGCGCCAGCAACTTGGAAGCGGTTCCGAACACTGAAGCTTTCTTT. It encodes CASNLEAVPNTEAFF.

This clonotype appeared many times. The J gene is TRBJ2-7, the V gene TRBV9; D is tentatively TRBD1 or TRBD2 (5 bases each). V was shortened by 4 bases and J by 0 bases, with 20 bases between the two germline ends. The V gene's germline CDR1 is SGDLS and CDR2 YYNGEE. The CDR3 has 17 residues. The CDR3 reads CASSPQGGAGSSYEQYF. The CDR3, as DNA: TGTGCCAGCAGCCCTCAGGGTGGCGCAGGGAGCTCCTACGAGCAGTACTTC.

This clonotype was counted at least ten times. The chain recombines TRBV7-9 with TRBJ1-1; D unclear. The germline V gene has CDR1 SEHNR and CDR2 FQNEAQ (reference sequence). The ends were cut back, 4 bases at V and 6 bases at J, with 15 bases in the middle. The CDR3 is 14 amino acids. In nucleotides, the CDR3 is TGTGCCAGCAGCTACGCCCCGACTGCATCTGAAGCTTTCTTT. As protein: CASSYAPTASEAFF.

This sequence joins TRBV4-2 and TRBJ1-1; a weak D match, TRBD1 (5 bases). CDR1 and CDR2 (germline): LGHNA, YNFKEQ. Trimming pared 3 bases from V and 0 bases from J, leaving 8 bases between. The CDR3 runs to 14 residues. This CDR3 reads CASSQGTLNTEAFF. As DNA, the CDR3 is TGTGCCAGCAGCCAGGGGACGTTGAACACTGAAGCTTTCTTT.

This clonotype occurred a few times. This chain connects TRBV20-1 to TRBJ2-5, with TRBD2 identical over 8 bases. Germline V gives CDR1 DFQATT, CDR2 SNEGSKA (reference sequence). This CDR3 region has 14 residues. V dropped 2 bases and J dropped 5; count of bases not matched to a gene: 7. The CDR3 nucleotides read TGCAGTGCTAGATCAGGACTAGCCGGGGAGACCCAGTACTTC. It specifies CSARSGLAGETQYF.

This clonotype was found a few times. This chain links TRBV15 with TRBJ1-6, with D possibly TRBD1 on 5 matching bases. The CDR3 runs 15 residues. The germline CDR1 and CDR2 sequences are LNHNV and YYDKDF (reference sequence). Deletions cut 4 bases from V and 7 bases from J, with 14 bases between. DNA for the CDR3: TGTGCCACCAGCAAAGAGGGGAACATAAATTCACCCCTCCACTTT. This sequence encodes CATSKEGNINSPLHF.

The chain carries TRBV6-6 and TRBJ1-1, with D hard to call. Trimming cost V 4 bases and J 4 bases, with 13 bases left between them. This CDR3 contains 14 residues. Germline V CDR1 and CDR2: MNHNY, SVGAGI (reference sequence). Here the CDR3 DNA reads TGTGCCAGCAGTTCGTCGGCCGTTCGCACTGAAGCTTTCTTT. Protein sequence: CASSSSAVRTEAFF.

On this clonotype itself: Being one base from a much bigger clone, this may be a read error. This rearrangement joins TRBV13 to TRBJ2-1; the D is unclear. Germline CDR1 is PRHDT and CDR2 is FYEKMQ (reference sequence). The V gene lost 5 bases and the J gene lost 6 bases, with 2 bases spanning the gap. The CDR3 is made up of 10 amino acids. CDR3 sequence reads: CASSPNEQFF. Here the CDR3 DNA reads TGTGCCAGCAGCCCCAATGAGCAGTTCTTC.

The rearrangement links TRBV5-4 to TRBJ2-7, with D tentatively TRBD1 or TRBD2 (6 bases each). The germline V gene has CDR1 SGHNT and CDR2 YYREEE (reference sequence). Trimming shortened V by 2 bases and J by 6 bases, and 15 bases separated the two germline ends. This CDR3 is 14 amino acids long. CDR3 region: CASSFQSGALEQYF. The CDR3 region has the DNA TGTGCCAGCAGCTTTCAGTCGGGGGCTCTCGAGCAGTACTTC. Together with reference TRBV5-4 and TRBJ2-7, the CDR3 gives the full variable domain: ETGVTQSPTHLIKTRGQQVTLRCSSQSGHNTVSWYQQALGQGPQFIFQYYREEENGRGNFPPRFSGLQFPNYSSELNVNALELDDSALYLCASSFQSGALEQYFGPGTRLTVT.

This clonotype was observed a few times. This chain uses TRBV5-1 with TRBJ2-7; no clear D. CDR3 length equals 14 residues. CDR1 and CDR2 (germline): SGHRS, YFSETQ. Trimming left V 2 bases short and J 2 bases short, with 11 bases between. DNA of the CDR3: TGCGCCAGCAGCTTAACCGGGCCTACCTACGAGCAGTACTTC. Residues: CASSLTGPTYEQYF.

A note on this clonotype: A much larger clonotype is one base distant, so this may be a read error. The chain joins TRBV21-1 to TRBJ2-3; the D call in the table, TRBD1, was not verified against the DNA. TRBV21-1 is noted as a pseudogene. The CDR3 has 16 amino acids. CDR3 coding DNA: TGTGCCAGCAGCATTGAGGGAGGGGGCCGCATAGATACGCAGTATTTT. It encodes CASSIEGGGRIDTQYF.

The V call is TRBV15, the J call TRBJ2-7; 7 bases fit TRBD1. The V gene's germline CDR1 is LNHNV and CDR2 YYDKDF (reference sequence). V trimming: 0 bases; J trimming: 5 bases; junction bases outside the gene matches: 13. The CDR3 runs to 17 residues. CDR3 DNA sequence: TGTGCCACCAGCAGAGATACGACAGGGAGTTTGGCTAACGAGCAGTACTTC. Amino acid sequence: CATSRDTTGSLANEQYF.

The chain is built from TRBV30 and TRBJ2-6; D perhaps matches TRBD1 (6 bases). The CDR3 has 11 residues. Between the trimmed V and J ends, which lost 8 bases and 4 bases, there was a span of 6 bases. Per germline, CDR1 GTSNPN and CDR2 SVGIG (reference sequence). CDR3 protein: CAGTGANVLTF. The DNA for the CDR3 is TGTGCCGGGACAGGGGCCAACGTCCTGACTTTC.

This clonotype was detected ten times or more. The chain employs TRBV4-2 and TRBJ2-7; no clear D gene. Germline lookup yields CDR1 LGHNA and CDR2 YNFKEQ. The CDR3 spans 15 residues. V was cut by 1 base and J by 0 bases, with 10 bases left in between. The CDR3 bases are TGTGCCAGCAGCCAAGGCGCGGAACTCTCCTACGAGCAGTACTTC. This gives the protein CASSQGAELSYEQYF.

This clonotype has only a few counts. The rearrangement joins TRBV12-3 or TRBV12-4 to TRBJ1-2; D not certain. Trimming stripped 3 bases from V and 7 bases from J, with 9 bases between. This CDR3 region has 12 residues. CDR3 sequence: CASSLADRGYTF. The CDR3 bases are TGTGCCAGCAGTTTGGCAGACCGTGGCTACACCTTC.

This clonotype was picked up a small number of times. The rearrangement uses TRBV4-1 and TRBJ1-1; the D gene is possibly TRBD1 (6 bases). The V and J ends lost 7 bases and 4 bases respectively, with 16 bases between them. The CDR3 is made up of 14 amino acids. Germline V gene sequence: CDR1 MGHRA, CDR2 YSYEKL. CDR3 in amino acids: CASTLGGSITEAFF. The DNA of the CDR3 is TGCGCCAGCACTCTAGGGGGGTCAATCACTGAAGCTTTCTTT.

This clonotype was seen many times. The CDR3 loop reads CSARSGTSGRPMGTGELFF. CDR3 in DNA: TGCAGTGCTAGGTCCGGGACTAGCGGGAGGCCGATGGGCACCGGGGAGCTGTTTTTT. This chain connects TRBV20-1 to TRBJ2-2; TRBD2 matches 15 bases. Germline V gives CDR1 DFQATT, CDR2 SNEGSKA (reference sequence). V was clipped by 3 bases and J by 4 bases; unmatched bases: 12. The CDR3 is 19 residues long.

In regard to this clonotype: This clone may be a read error of a much larger clone one base away. This CDR3 reads CASSQLGREPYSRNIQYF. In DNA, the CDR3 is TGTGCCAGCAGCCAATTAGGTCGGGAGCCCTATTCCCGAAACATTCAGTACTTC. The chain recombines TRBV14 with TRBJ2-4, with D maybe TRBD2 (6 bases). The CDR3 is 18 amino acids. V shed 2 bases and J shed 6 bases, with 23 bases lying between them. The germline gives CDR1 SGHDN, CDR2 FVKESK.

This clonotype was detected only a few times. The chain couples TRBV11-1 to TRBJ2-7; D is perhaps TRBD2 (6 bases). Deletions cut 0 bases from V and 6 bases from J, with 15 bases between. The CDR3 has 15 residues. Germline CDR1 is SGHAT and CDR2 is FQDESV (reference sequence). The DNA of the CDR3 is TGTGCCAGCAGCTTAGCGGACGGGGGACGGGGCGAGCAGTACTTC. It yields the protein CASSLADGGRGEQYF.

This clonotype was observed many times. This chain links TRBV20-1 with TRBJ2-5, with 10 bases identical to TRBD2. The V and J ends lost 5 bases and 0 bases, in that order; junction bases with no gene match: 3. Germline loops: CDR1 DFQATT, CDR2 SNEGSKA (reference sequence). The CDR3 is 14 residues long. The CDR3 protein is CSARSGGYQETQYF. The CDR3 DNA is TGCAGTGCTCGTAGCGGGGGGTACCAAGAGACCCAGTACTTC.